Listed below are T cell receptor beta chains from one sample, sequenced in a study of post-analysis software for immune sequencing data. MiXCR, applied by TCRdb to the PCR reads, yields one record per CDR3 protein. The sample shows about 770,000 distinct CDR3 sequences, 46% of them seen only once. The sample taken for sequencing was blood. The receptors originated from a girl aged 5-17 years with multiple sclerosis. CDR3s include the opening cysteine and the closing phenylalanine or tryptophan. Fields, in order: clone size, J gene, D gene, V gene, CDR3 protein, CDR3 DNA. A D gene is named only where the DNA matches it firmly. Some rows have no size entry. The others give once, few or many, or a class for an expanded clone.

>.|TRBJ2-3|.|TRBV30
CAWTTIYRGTDTQYF
TGTGCCTGGACCACTATATACAGGGGCACAGATACGCAGTATTTT
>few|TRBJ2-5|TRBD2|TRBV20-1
CSARDRREGQETQYF
TGCAGTGCTAGAGATCGGCGGGAGGGTCAAGAGACCCAGTACTTC
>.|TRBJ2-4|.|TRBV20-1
CSAREGGAKNIQYF
TGCAGTGCTAGGGAGGGGGGGGCCAAAAACATTCAGTACTTC
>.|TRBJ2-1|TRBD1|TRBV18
CASSPPGQGMSEQFF
TGTGCCAGCTCACCACCGGGACAGGGGATGAGTGAGCAGTTCTTC
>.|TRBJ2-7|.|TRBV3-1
CASSPRPGLYEQYF
TGTGCCAGCAGCCCGAGACCAGGATTATACGAGCAGTACTTC
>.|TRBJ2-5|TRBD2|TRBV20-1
CSASPREGLYGTQYF
TGCAGTGCTAGCCCCCGGGAGGGGCTATACGGGACCCAGTACTTC
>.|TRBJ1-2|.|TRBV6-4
CASSDSTGDGYTF
TGTGCCAGCAGTGACTCGACCGGGGATGGCTACACCTTC
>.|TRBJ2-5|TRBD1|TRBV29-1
CSAKGQLHQETQYF
TGCAGCGCTAAGGGACAGCTACACCAAGAGACCCAGTACTTC
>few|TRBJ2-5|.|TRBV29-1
CSVEAHGQETQYF
TGCAGCGTTGAAGCCCACGGACAAGAGACCCAGTACTTC
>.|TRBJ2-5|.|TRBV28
CASSRDGDGAQETQYF
TGTGCCAGCAGTCGGGATGGTGACGGGGCTCAAGAGACCCAGTACTTC
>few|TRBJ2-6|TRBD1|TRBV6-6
CASSYSGQGSGANVLTF
TGTGCCAGCAGTTACTCTGGACAGGGATCCGGGGCCAACGTCCTGACTTTC
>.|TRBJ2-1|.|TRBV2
CASSEEVGQFF
TGTGCCAGCAGTGAAGAGGTGGGGCAGTTCTTC
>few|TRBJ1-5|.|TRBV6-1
CASSEWGNQPQHF
TGTGCCAGCAGTGAATGGGGGAATCAGCCCCAGCATTTT
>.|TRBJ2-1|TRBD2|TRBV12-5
CASGLPTSGLNNEQFF
TGTGCTAGTGGTTTGCCCACTAGCGGGCTTAACAATGAGCAGTTCTTC
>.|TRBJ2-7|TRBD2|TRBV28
CASSLRVAGGSDEQYF
TGTGCCAGCAGTTTGAGAGTAGCGGGAGGTAGTGACGAGCAGTACTTC
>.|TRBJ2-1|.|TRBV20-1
CSAVKTSPYNEQFF
TGCAGTGCCGTAAAGACTAGTCCCTACAATGAGCAGTTCTTC
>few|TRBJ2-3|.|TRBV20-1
CSAITRGRSTDTQYF
TGCAGTGCTATTACCCGGGGCCGAAGCACAGATACGCAGTATTTT
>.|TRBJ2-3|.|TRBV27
CASSLYRGNTDTQYF
TGTGCCAGCAGTTTATATAGGGGAAACACAGATACGCAGTATTTT
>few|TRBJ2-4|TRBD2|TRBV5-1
CASTPGASGSDQYF
TGCGCCAGCACCCCCGGGGCTAGCGGGAGCGATCAGTACTTC
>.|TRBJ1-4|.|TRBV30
CAWSVDRNEKLFF
TGTGCCTGGAGCGTCGACAGAAATGAAAAACTGTTTTTT
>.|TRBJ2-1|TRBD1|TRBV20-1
CSASRTGGASYEQFF
TGCAGTGCTTCCCGGACAGGGGGCGCCTCCTACGAGCAGTTCTTC
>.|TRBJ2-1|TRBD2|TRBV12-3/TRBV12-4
CASSSGTTNEQFF
TGTGCCAGCAGCTCCGGGACTACGAATGAGCAGTTCTTC
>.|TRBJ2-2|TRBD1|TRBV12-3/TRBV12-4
CASSPGQDHGELFF
TGTGCCAGCAGTCCCGGACAGGATCACGGGGAGCTGTTTTTT
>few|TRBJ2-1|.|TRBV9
CASSMADDEQFF
TGTGCCAGCAGCATGGCAGACGATGAGCAGTTCTTC
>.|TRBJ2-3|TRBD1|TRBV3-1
CASSQAGQITDTQYF
TGTGCCAGCAGCCAAGCGGGACAGATCACAGATACGCAGTATTTT
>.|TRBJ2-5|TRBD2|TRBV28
CASSLGTSRDQETQYF
TGTGCCAGCAGTCTCGGGACTAGCAGAGACCAAGAGACCCAGTACTTC